The clone carrying this T cell receptor (beta chain) was observed a few times. Antigen unknown. MiXCR, applied by TCRdb to the reads, yields one record per CDR3 protein. The table shows some 350,000 distinct CDR3 sequences, with 15% to 20% occurring only once. This specimen comes from a study of T cell repertoires in cytomegalovirus infection. Study-wide background: An indication of both CMV infection and matching HLA type came from public TCR beta signatures. Study results and caveats: Across the ex vivo response, the dominant clonotypes were HLA-C-restricted CMV-specific TCR beta clonotypes.

Germline V gives CDR1 SGHKS, CDR2 YYEKEE (reference sequence). Trimming took 3 bases from V and 2 from J, leaving 18 bases between them. CDR3 length equals 16 residues. Source material: PBMCs. This sequence was found in a human donor in good health (CMV status not recorded). Some clones in this sample may be carry-over from other donors' samples. The V gene is TRBV5-5, the J gene TRBJ2-7; D may be TRBD2 (6 bases). The CDR3 DNA is TGTGCCAGCAGCTACCCGGTGGTAGCGGAGGCCTACGAGCAGTACTTC. Protein: CASSYPVVAEAYEQYF.